The 32 T cell receptor beta chains below were found in one sample sequenced in a study of shared clonotypes between healthy human individuals. Here immunoSEQ multiplex PCR was the method, and the copy in TCRdb shows in-frame clones only, minus some. The sample holds hundreds of thousands of clones, roughly 79% seen once. The sequenced sample consisted of PBMCs. All receptors come from a woman aged 40 to 55 in good health. Some clones in this sample may be carry-over from other donors' samples.

The V and J genes are TRBV7-4 and TRBJ1-1; maybe TRBD1 (5 bases). The germline CDR1 and CDR2 sequences are SGHVT and SQSDAQ. V was shortened by 5 bases and J by 8 bases, with 9 bases between the two germline ends. This CDR3 is built from 11 residues. For the CDR3, the DNA is TGTGCCAGCAGCCGACAGTTCGAAGCTTTCTTT. Residues: CASSRQFEAFF.

The chain carries TRBV18 and TRBJ1-2, with TRBD1 identical over 8 bases. Germline values: CDR1 KGHSH, CDR2 LQKENI. V lost 3 bases, J lost 3 bases, and 6 bases stayed unmatched. This CDR3 spans 15 amino acids. The CDR3 reads CASSPVEDRDYGYTF. For the CDR3, the DNA is TGTGCCAGCTCACCCGTGGAGGACAGGGACTATGGCTACACCTTC.

This clone was recorded once. The chain carries TRBV11-2 and TRBJ2-1, with D possibly being TRBD2 (5 bases). Germline V gene data show CDR1 as SGHAT and CDR2 as FQNNGV. V was cut by 7 bases and J by 8 bases, with 12 bases left in between. CDR3 length equals 12 residues. The CDR3 sequence: CASTSVGDEQFF. The CDR3 DNA follows: TGTGCCAGCACTTCGGTCGGGGATGAGCAGTTCTTC.

The chain links TRBV9 to TRBJ2-5; TRBD2 is a possible D gene (6 bases). TRBJ2-7 matches the DNA end more closely, so the J call is doubtful. Per germline, CDR1 SGDLS and CDR2 YYNGEE. The CDR3 is 14 amino acids. The CDR3 sequence: CASSPSAGSNEQYF. The CDR3 DNA sequence: TGTGCCAGCAGCCCTTCTGCGGGAAGTAACGAGCAGTACTTC.

This chain connects TRBV7-2 to TRBJ2-1; no firm D call. V gave up 4 bases and J gave up 7 bases, with 20 bases separating them. The CDR3 consists of 16 residues. The germline V gene has CDR1 SGHTA and CDR2 FQGNSA. DNA of the CDR3: TGTGCCAGCAGCTCCCTCGCGGCCCCATTAGGGAATGAGCAGTTCTTC. This sequence encodes CASSSLAAPLGNEQFF.

This clone was recorded many times. The chain uses TRBV4-2 and TRBJ1-3; D unresolved. V lost 1 base, J lost 1 base, and 5 bases lay in between. The CDR3 has 14 residues. The germline V gene encodes CDR1 LGHNA and CDR2 YNFKEQ. CDR3 sequence reads: CASSQGDSGNTIYF. CDR3 DNA sequence: TGTGCCAGCAGCCAAGGAGATTCTGGAAACACCATATATTTT.

This clone has just a few counts. The chain employs TRBV21-1 and TRBJ1-1. TRBV21-1 represents a pseudogene. This CDR3 has 9 residues. For the CDR3, the DNA is TGTGCCGCCATTCAGAGGGCTTTCTTT. It translates to CAAIQRAFF.

This clone showed up just a few times. J is TRBJ1-4 and V is TRBV5-4; possibly TRBD1 for D (6 bases). The CDR3 has 14 residues. The V end was cut by 2 bases, the J end by 5 bases, with 10 bases between. Germline values: CDR1 SGHNT, CDR2 YYREEE (reference sequence). The CDR3 is CASSFDRWNEKLFF. CDR3 DNA: TGTGCCAGCAGCTTCGACAGGTGGAATGAAAAACTGTTTTTT.

Regarding this clone: Mismatch with germline at one junction end may stem from a read error. Different DNA sequences within this sample yield the same CDR3. This chain uses TRBV29-1 with TRBJ1-1; D is perhaps TRBD1 (5 bases). The V gene's germline CDR1 is SQVTM and CDR2 ANQGSEA. The CDR3 length is 13 residues. The CDR3 bases are TGCAGCGTCAGCAGGGACTTGAACACTGAAGCTTTTTTT. Amino acids: CSVSRDLNTEAFF.

This clone was seen at least ten times. The chain has TRBV14 and TRBJ2-7; perhaps D is TRBD1 or TRBD2 (5 bases each). Germline assignment: CDR1 SGHDN and CDR2 FVKESK. Trimming removed 0 bases at V and 7 bases at J, with 22 bases between. The CDR3 totals 17 residues. The CDR3 DNA sequence: TGTGCCAGCAGCCAAGAGGTTTCCCCAGGGTACGAGGGAGAGCAGTACTTC. It codes for CASSQEVSPGYEGEQYF.

The V gene is TRBV28, the J gene TRBJ2-7; D is ambiguous. The CDR3 contains 13 residues. Looked up from germline, CDR1 is MDHEN and CDR2 is SYDVKM. Trimming took off 5 bases at V and 3 bases at J, with 11 bases between the two ends. The CDR3, as DNA: TGTGCCAGCAGTGCACCCGGCCACTACGAGCAGTACTTC. Amino acids: CASSAPGHYEQYF. The complete variable domain, with remaining parts taken from reference TRBV28 and TRBJ2-7, reads DVKVTQSSRYLVKRTGEKVFLECVQDMDHENMFWYRQDPGLGLRLIYFSYDVKMKEKGDIPEGYSVSREKKERFSLILESASTNQTSMYLCASSAPGHYEQYFGPGTRLTVT.

The chain uses TRBV5-4 and TRBJ2-3; no reliable D call. In germline, CDR1 is SGHNT, CDR2 YYREEE (reference sequence). CDR3 length: 16 residues. Trimming stripped 4 bases from V and 2 bases from J, with 17 bases between. The CDR3 DNA sequence: TGTGCCAGCAGCCCCCCCCCGGCGATTCACACAGATACGCAGTATTTT. Protein: CASSPPPAIHTDTQYF.

The CDR3 region has the DNA TGTGCCAGCAGCCAAGAAGGGGCGACAGGTGCAAAACTGTTTTTT. It yields the protein CASSQEGATGAKLFF. V and J are TRBV4-2 and TRBJ1-4; possibly TRBD1 for D (6 bases). CDR3 length: 15 residues. Germline-derived CDR1 and CDR2 are LGHNA and YNFKEQ. With 0 bases removed from V and 10 bases from J, the gap between germline ends came to 15 bases.

The chain couples TRBV4-2 to TRBJ1-3, with 8 positions matching TRBD1. Germline CDR1 is LGHNA and CDR2 is YNFKEQ. The length of the CDR3 is 17 residues. With V trimmed by 0 bases and J by 5 bases, 9 bases remained unmatched. The chain's CDR3 is CASSQEDTGGIRNTIYF. CDR3 bases: TGTGCCAGCAGCCAAGAGGACACAGGGGGGATTCGAAACACCATATATTTT.

This chain connects TRBV28 to TRBJ2-7; unclear D gene. V gave up 6 bases and J gave up 3 bases, with 12 bases separating them. CDR3 length: 13 residues. In germline, CDR1 is MDHEN, CDR2 SYDVKM. The CDR3, as DNA: TGTGCCAGCAGCGAAGCAGGATTCTACGAGCAGTACTTC. Translating gives CASSEAGFYEQYF. The full variable domain, with the rest looked up from reference TRBV28 and TRBJ2-7, is DVKVTQSSRYLVKRTGEKVFLECVQDMDHENMFWYRQDPGLGLRLIYFSYDVKMKEKGDIPEGYSVSREKKERFSLILESASTNQTSMYLCASSEAGFYEQYFGPGTRLTVT.

This clone was observed once. The rearrangement joins TRBV10-3 to TRBJ2-3; TRBD2 matches at 8 bases. V shed 1 base and J 0 bases; nucleotides not matched to a gene: 3. Germline lookup yields CDR1 ENHRY and CDR2 SYGVKD. CDR3 length: 16 amino acids. The CDR3: CAISEYQRGSTDTQYF. Here the CDR3 DNA reads TGTGCCATCAGTGAGTACCAGCGGGGGAGCACAGATACGCAGTATTTT.

The rearrangement uses TRBV7-2 and TRBJ1-1; D is perhaps TRBD1 (5 bases). This CDR3 spans 16 amino acids. The ends were cut back, 1 base at V and 3 bases at J, with 15 bases in the middle. CDR1 and CDR2 from the germline V gene are SGHTA and FQGNSA. The CDR3 nucleotides are TGTGCCAGCAGCTTAGTCTGGGCAGGGTCGGACACTGAAGCTTTCTTT. Translation gives CASSLVWAGSDTEAFF.

This clone was picked up a small number of times. The chain combines TRBV30 with TRBJ2-3; no clear D. This CDR3 has 15 residues. Trimming removed 2 bases at V and 2 bases at J, with 14 bases between. Germline V CDR1 and CDR2: GTSNPN, SVGIG (reference sequence). The CDR3 is CAWSTPSGVTDTQYF. CDR3 sequence (DNA): TGTGCCTGGAGTACCCCCTCGGGCGTCACAGATACGCAGTATTTT.

The count of this clone is one. The CDR3 coding sequence is TGTGCCAGCAGACATGGGACTAGCGGGAGTGAGCAGTTCTTC. This sequence encodes CASRHGTSGSEQFF. V is TRBV7-9 and J is TRBJ2-1; TRBD2 aligns across 14 bases. V was pared by 6 bases and J by 9 bases, with 4 bases of the junction left unmatched. The CDR3 extends over 14 amino acids. Germline CDR1 SEHNR, CDR2 FQNEAQ (reference sequence). Together with reference TRBV7-9 and TRBJ2-1, the CDR3 gives the full variable domain: DTGVSQNPRHKITKRGQNVTFRCDPISEHNRLYWYRQTLGQGPEFLTYFQNEAQLEKSRLLSDRFSAERPKGSFSTLEIQRTEQGDSAMYLCASRHGTSGSEQFFGPGTRLTVL.

This clone occurred once. This chain connects TRBV11-3 to TRBJ2-2; D may be TRBD1 or TRBD2 (6 bases each). This CDR3 is 15 amino acids long. The germline V gene has CDR1 SGHNT and CDR2 YENEEA. With 5 bases removed from V and 4 bases from J, the gap between germline ends came to 14 bases. The CDR3 coding sequence is TGTGCCAGCAGCGTCGGGGGCACCCTCACCGGGGAGCTGTTTTTT. Amino acids: CASSVGGTLTGELFF.

Regarding this clone: With only one base between it and a far larger clone, this is likely a read error. The chain uses TRBV7-6 and TRBJ2-1, with D possibly TRBD2 on 6 matching bases. Trimming removed 6 bases from V and 3 bases from J, with 15 bases in between. Per germline, CDR1 SGHVS and CDR2 FNYEAQ. The CDR3 is made up of 15 amino acids. The CDR3 sequence: CASRSLEGGYNEQFF. Written as DNA, the CDR3 is TGTGCCAGCAGATCACTAGAGGGAGGCTACAATGAGCAGTTCTTC.

The chain uses TRBV30 and TRBJ1-5, with TRBD1 matching 7 bases. This CDR3 is 13 amino acids long. V was pared by 5 bases and J by 4 bases, with 5 bases of the junction left unmatched. From germline, CDR1 is GTSNPN and CDR2 SVGIG (reference sequence). In nucleotides, the CDR3 is TGTGCCTGGCAAGGGGGCTTGAATCAGCCCCAGCATTTT. Protein product: CAWQGGLNQPQHF. Looking up the rest from reference TRBV30 and TRBJ1-5 gives the full variable domain: SQTIHQWPATLVQPVGSPLSLECTVEGTSNPNLYWYRQAAGRGLQLLFYSVGIGQISSEVPQNLSASRPQDRQFILSSKKLLLSDSGFYLCAWQGGLNQPQHFGDGTRLSIL.

The chain recombines TRBV30 with TRBJ2-7, with 9 nucleotides matching TRBD2. Germline CDR1 reads GTSNPN; CDR2 reads SVGIG (reference sequence). J was trimmed by 2 bases and V by 4 bases; bases with no gene match: 3. The CDR3 is 13 residues long. CDR3 protein: CAWNLAGPYEQYF. As DNA, the CDR3 is TGTGCCTGGAACCTAGCGGGACCCTACGAGCAGTACTTC. The full variable domain, in which reference TRBV30 and TRBJ2-7 provide the parts outside the CDR3, is SQTIHQWPATLVQPVGSPLSLECTVEGTSNPNLYWYRQAAGRGLQLLFYSVGIGQISSEVPQNLSASRPQDRQFILSSKKLLLSDSGFYLCAWNLAGPYEQYFGPGTRLTVT.

This clone was detected only once. The V and J genes are TRBV19 and TRBJ2-1; 7 bases are a match to TRBD2. Per the germline V gene, CDR1 is LNHDA and CDR2 is SQIVND (reference sequence). CDR3 length equals 14 residues. Trimming took 6 bases from V and 10 from J; bases not matched to a gene: 12. The CDR3 DNA reads as TGTGCCAGTAGCGTCCAGCGGGACCCGAGGGAGCAGTTCTTC. It yields the protein CASSVQRDPREQFF.

V is TRBV7-3 and J is TRBJ2-7, with 8 bases fitting TRBD2. The CDR3 extends over 16 amino acids. CDR1 and CDR2 from the germline V gene are SGHTA and FQGTGA. Trimming cost V 0 bases and J 3 bases; bases outside gene matches: 7. CDR3 DNA: TGTGCCAGCAGCTTAACGCGTAGCGGGAAGAACTACGAGCAGTACTTC. Translating gives CASSLTRSGKNYEQYF.

Only one count was recorded for this clone. The chain joins TRBV27 to TRBJ2-3; D is perhaps TRBD2 (5 bases). V dropped 5 bases and J dropped 0 bases, with 15 bases sitting between them. The CDR3 is 16 residues long. CDR1 and CDR2 (germline): MNHEY, SMNVEV (reference sequence). Written as DNA, the CDR3 is TGTGCCAGCAGTCCCAATAGCGCCTCTAGCACAGATACGCAGTATTTT. This codes for CASSPNSASSTDTQYF.

The chain carries TRBV9 and TRBJ1-3; D is possibly TRBD1 (6 bases). The V end was cut by 4 bases, the J end by 2 bases, with 22 bases between. This CDR3 has 18 residues. The germline CDR1 and CDR2 sequences are SGDLS and YYNGEE. Here the CDR3 DNA reads TGTGCCAGCAGCTCGGGGGGGGAACAGGGAGTTCCTGGAAACACCATATATTTT. This gives the protein CASSSGGEQGVPGNTIYF.

The CDR3 DNA sequence: TGTGCCAGCAGCGTAGGAGCGGACCCTACCTACGAGCAGTACTTC. This translates into CASSVGADPTYEQYF. This sequence joins TRBV9 and TRBJ2-7, with a possible D match to TRBD2 (5 bases). The V and J ends lost 0 bases and 2 bases respectively, with 12 bases between them. The germline gives CDR1 SGDLS, CDR2 YYNGEE. The CDR3 contains 15 residues.

In its sample, this clone was seen a few times. V and J are TRBV7-9 and TRBJ1-1, with unresolved D. V lost 5 bases and J lost 5, with 15 bases in between. CDR3 length: 14 residues. Germline values: CDR1 SEHNR, CDR2 FQNEAQ (reference sequence). In nucleotides, the CDR3 is TGTGCCAGCAGCCCAAGGTACGTAGGGACTGAAGCTTTCTTT. Its protein product is CASSPRYVGTEAFF.

The count of this clone is one. This chain joins TRBV18 and TRBJ1-2, with TRBD1 identical over 9 bases. V trimming: 3 bases; J trimming: 8 bases; junction bases outside the gene matches: 10. The CDR3 has 15 residues. Per the germline V gene, CDR1 is KGHSH and CDR2 is LQKENI. The CDR3 spells CASSPGQGRIGGYTF. The CDR3 DNA reads TGTGCCAGCTCACCGGGACAGGGCAGAATTGGCGGCTACACCTTC.

The chain employs TRBV19 and TRBJ2-2; 8 nucleotides align to TRBD1. The CDR3 totals 15 residues. Germline lookup yields CDR1 LNHDA and CDR2 SQIVND (reference sequence). V trimming: 6 bases; J trimming: 0 bases; junction bases outside the gene matches: 3. This CDR3 is CASRTGVANTGELFF. In DNA, the CDR3 is TGTGCCAGTAGGACAGGGGTCGCGAACACCGGGGAGCTGTTTTTT.

The chain carries TRBV10-3 and TRBJ2-7, with TRBD2 matching over 11 bases. Losses at the gene ends were 4 bases for V and 2 bases for J; bases not matched to a gene: 4. This CDR3 has 15 residues. Germline CDR1 ENHRY, CDR2 SYGVKD. The CDR3, as DNA: TGTGCCATCAGTGTAGCGGGAGGGCCGCCCTACGAGCAGTACTTC. Its protein product is CAISVAGGPPYEQYF.